These 17 T cell receptor beta chains originate from one sample sequenced in a study of T-cell reconstitution after alpha-beta-depleted transplantation in children. Preparation of the TCRbeta library was carried out with unique molecular identifiers. A single record per CDR3 protein comes from TCRdb applying MiXCR to the PCR reads. The sample has about 280,000 distinct CDR3 sequences; about 9.9% are singletons. The input for sequencing was peripheral blood, taken 180 days after TCRalphabeta/CD19-depleted stem cell transplant. These receptors all come from a male patient between 2 and 10 years old who had a stem cell transplant for chronic granulomatous disease, so the T cells may come from the graft donor.

This clonotype was observed many times. The chain has TRBV6-9 and TRBJ2-7; TRBD2 is a possible D gene (6 bases). Per the germline V gene, CDR1 is MNHGY and CDR2 is SVAAGI. Trimming pared 11 bases from V and 4 bases from J, leaving 15 bases between. The CDR3 consists of 12 residues. The CDR3 coding sequence is TGTGCCCGTCACAGGAGGGATTACGAGCAGTACTTC. Its translation is CARHRRDYEQYF.

This clonotype came up many times. The chain uses TRBV18 and TRBJ2-7; D gene unclear. This CDR3 comprises 15 residues. CDR1 KGHSH and CDR2 LQKENI come from the germline V gene. The V end was cut by 2 bases, the J end by 0 bases, with 11 bases between. The CDR3 region has the DNA TGTGCCAGCTCACCAGTGGCAGATAGCTCCTACGAGCAGTACTTC. Translated: CASSPVADSSYEQYF.

The sample holds many counts of this clonotype. The CDR3, as DNA: TGTGCCAGCAGTCCCAAAGGAGGGGGGGTAGGAGAGACCCAGTACTTC. It codes for CASSPKGGGVGETQYF. The chain recombines TRBV6-1 with TRBJ2-5, with D possibly matching TRBD2 (7 bases). The length of the CDR3 is 16 residues. V was shortened by 5 bases and J by 4 bases, with 20 bases between the two germline ends. The V gene's germline CDR1 is MNHNS and CDR2 SASEGT.

The table lists this clonotype with many counts. The J gene is TRBJ2-7, the V gene TRBV20-1; TRBD1 is a possible D gene (5 bases). CDR1 and CDR2 (germline): DFQATT, SNEGSKA (reference sequence). The CDR3 sequence is 12 residues long. Trimming shortened V by 3 bases and J by 3 bases, and 9 bases separated the two germline ends. CDR3 residues: CSARGLVYEQYF. The DNA for the CDR3 is TGCAGTGCTAGGGGGCTGGTCTACGAGCAGTACTTC.

This clonotype was counted ten times or more. This chain connects TRBV7-2 to TRBJ2-7; 14 bases map to TRBD2. With V trimmed by 2 bases and J by 6 bases, 9 bases remained unmatched. Germline CDR1 is SGHTA and CDR2 is FQGNSA. CDR3 length: 17 amino acids. CDR3 nucleotide sequence: TGTGCCAGCAGCTTAAGGGGGACTAGCGGGGGAGTGGGCGAGCAGTACTTC. It translates to CASSLRGTSGGVGEQYF.

V usage is TRBV5-1 and J usage is TRBJ2-7; D is possibly TRBD1 (5 bases). V lost 2 bases, J lost 3 bases, and 15 bases lay in between. The CDR3 covers 15 residues. Per the germline V gene, CDR1 is SGHRS and CDR2 is YFSETQ. Here the CDR3 reads CASSFMAGNDYEQYF. The CDR3 bases are TGCGCCAGCAGCTTCATGGCAGGGAACGACTACGAGCAGTACTTC.

This clonotype was counted many times. The chain is built from TRBV6-4 and TRBJ2-1; 9 positions agree with TRBD1. The CDR3 length is 15 residues. Trimming removed 5 bases from V and 2 bases from J; junction bases left unmatched: 4. Germline values: CDR1 MRHNA, CDR2 SNTAGT. In DNA, the CDR3 is TGTGCCAGCAGTCCGGACAGGGGTGCCTACAATGAGCAGTTCTTC. It is translated as CASSPDRGAYNEQFF.

This clonotype occurred many times. The rearrangement joins TRBV7-9 to TRBJ1-4; D is undetermined. Between the trimmed V and J ends, which lost 8 bases and 7 bases, there was a span of 11 bases. Germline CDR1 is SEHNR and CDR2 is FQNEAQ (reference sequence). The CDR3 has 12 amino acids. CDR3 in DNA: TGTGCCAGCCAGGAGGCACGTGAAAAACTGTTTTTT. The encoded protein is CASQEAREKLFF.

The sample holds many counts of this clonotype. The CDR3 nucleotides read TGTGCCAGCAGCTTAAGGGAGGCGGGGTACACAGATACGCAGTATTTT. This encodes CASSLREAGYTDTQYF. This sequence joins TRBV7-2 and TRBJ2-3; a possible D gene is TRBD2 (6 bases). Germline CDR1 is SGHTA and CDR2 is FQGNSA. The V end was cut by 2 bases, the J end by 2 bases, with 14 bases between. The CDR3 covers 16 residues.

The chain has TRBV12-3 or TRBV12-4 and TRBJ1-5; 7 bases match TRBD1. With V trimmed by 7 bases and J by 6 bases, 12 bases remained unmatched. The CDR3 contains 15 residues. The CDR3 nucleotides read TGTGCCAGCACTTCGACAGGGTTGTATCCTCAGCCCCAGCATTTT. The encoded protein is CASTSTGLYPQPQHF.

This clonotype showed up many times. This chain connects TRBV18 to TRBJ2-5; no reliable D call. V lost 3 bases and J lost 5, with 13 bases in between. The CDR3 runs to 14 residues. Looked up from germline, CDR1 is KGHSH and CDR2 is LQKENI. CDR3 sequence: CASSPLLGWETQYF. The CDR3 coding sequence is TGTGCCAGCTCACCCCTTTTGGGCTGGGAGACCCAGTACTTC.

This clonotype was seen many times. The V and J genes are TRBV18 and TRBJ2-1, with 11 positions matching TRBD2. With 6 bases clipped from V and 6 bases from J, the junction kept 10 bases outside the gene matches. The CDR3 is 16 amino acids. Germline-derived CDR1 and CDR2 are KGHSH and LQKENI. DNA of the CDR3: TGTGCCAGCTCGGACGAGCTAGCGGGAGGCGGCAATGAGCAGTTCTTC. Encoded protein: CASSDELAGGGNEQFF.

This clonotype was seen ten or more times. The chain joins TRBV7-9 to TRBJ2-5; perhaps TRBD2 as D (6 bases). V was trimmed by 1 base and J by 4 bases, leaving 19 bases between them. The CDR3 runs to 17 residues. CDR1 SEHNR and CDR2 FQNEAQ come from the germline V gene (reference sequence). The CDR3 DNA reads as TGTGCCAGCAGCTTAGTAGGTGGCGCGGAGGGGAGAGAGACCCAGTACTTC. Translated: CASSLVGGAEGRETQYF.

This clonotype appeared many times. The chain couples TRBV7-8 to TRBJ2-3, with 11 nucleotides matching TRBD2. The CDR3 covers 20 residues. Trimming at V came to 1 base and at J to 0 bases, leaving 12 bases not matched to a gene. CDR1 is SGHVS and CDR2 is FQNEAQ in the germline V gene. CDR3 amino acids: CASSLVQGLASGGSTDTQYF. CDR3 in DNA: TGTGCCAGCAGCTTAGTTCAAGGGTTGGCTAGCGGGGGGAGCACAGATACGCAGTATTTT.

This clonotype was counted many times. This chain connects TRBV29-1 to TRBJ2-1; D not resolved. Germline assignment: CDR1 SQVTM and CDR2 ANQGSEA. This CDR3 contains 12 residues. V gave up 7 bases and J gave up 8 bases, with 15 bases separating them. The CDR3 spells CSAVSQFYEQFF. CDR3 nucleotide sequence: TGCAGCGCCGTGAGTCAGTTCTATGAGCAGTTCTTC.

This clonotype was found many times. The chain carries TRBV3-1 and TRBJ2-7, with D unresolved. CDR1 is LGHDT, CDR2 YNNKEL, per germline (reference sequence). The length of the CDR3 is 11 residues. Trimming shortened V by 1 base and J by 3 bases, and 1 base separated the two germline ends. Here the CDR3 reads CASSQVYEQYF. DNA for the CDR3: TGTGCCAGCAGCCAAGTCTACGAGCAGTACTTC.

In this sample, this clonotype turned up many times. The rearrangement links TRBV5-1 to TRBJ2-1, with D unresolved. The CDR3 runs 15 residues. V was shortened by 4 bases and J by 4 bases, with 15 bases between the two germline ends. Germline V CDR1 and CDR2: SGHRS, YFSETQ. DNA of the CDR3: TGCGCCAGCAGCCCCCGGTCGCAGATATACAATGAGCAGTTCTTC. Amino acids: CASSPRSQIYNEQFF.